This T cell receptor beta chain was retrieved from a study of T cells in narcolepsy (dated by TCRdb to 2017 to 2018). Background on the whole study: Patients with narcolepsy type 1 or type 2 (NT1, NT2) were enrolled in the study together with healthy control donors. Autoreactive T cells targeting hypocretin neuron self-antigens (hypocretin, TRIB2) were sought in narcolepsy patients, and TCR Vbeta sequencing was used to track clonotypes in blood and CSF.

Memory CD4+ T cells were sorted ex vivo from peripheral blood of narcolepsy patients and healthy controls for TCR Vbeta sequencing. Study-wide conclusions, independent of this receptor: Numbers of sequenced blood memory CD4+ clonotypes were comparable, with averages of some 42,000 in patients and more than 30,000 in controls. No sequences matching autoreactive T cell clones were contained in some blood memory CD4+ repertoires from patients and controls. HCRT-specific and TRIB2-specific autoreactive clonotypes were highlighted in plots that compared CD4+ T cell clonotypes in CSF versus blood from the same patient. According to the report, autoreactive clonotypes were detected serially in the blood of the same patients and of different patients, but not in healthy controls.

The library relied on the immunoSEQ multiplex PCR assay. This immuneACCESS table, as held by TCRdb, lists in-frame sequences with V and J called but not all clones. Of the missing ones, under half trace to an unresolved V gene in checked studies; the others have no known cause. This sample has 30,000 to 35,000 clones in its table, and 83% of those were observed once. The top ten hold 2% to 3% of the sample. The CDR3 has 13 amino acids, counting the end cysteine and phenylalanine. CDR3 DNA is the only sequence kept; it has 39 bases, read in frame from the first base. The germline ends are 10 bases apart after V is trimmed by 7 bases and J by 1 base. Per the germline V gene (reference sequence), PRHDT is the CDR1 and FYEKMQ is the CDR2. Concerning this clone: The antigen it recognizes is unknown. Per-nucleotide qualities are absent, and no much larger clonotype sits a single base away.

The V gene is TRBV13 and the J gene is TRBJ1-1; a tentative D call is TRBD1 (5 bases match). The sequenced material came from CD45RA- memory CD4+ T cells from PBMCs. The cell subset or site tag for this specimen amounts to: memory T cells sorted ex vivo from peripheral blood. This clonotype was sampled from a human donor with narcolepsy. CDR3 loop: CASNQGRNTEAFF. The DNA is TGTGCCAGCAACCAGGGAAGGAACACTGAAGCTTTCTTT.